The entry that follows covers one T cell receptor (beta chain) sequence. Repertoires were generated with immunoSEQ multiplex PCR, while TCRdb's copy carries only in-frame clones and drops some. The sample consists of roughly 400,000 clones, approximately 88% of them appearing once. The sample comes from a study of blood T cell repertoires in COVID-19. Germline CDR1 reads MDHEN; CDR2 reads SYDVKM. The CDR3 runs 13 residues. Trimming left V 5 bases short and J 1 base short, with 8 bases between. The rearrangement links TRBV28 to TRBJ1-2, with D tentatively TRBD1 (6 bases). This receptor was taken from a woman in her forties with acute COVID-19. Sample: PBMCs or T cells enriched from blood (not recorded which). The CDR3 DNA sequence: TGTGCCAGCAGTCCACAGGGTAACTATGGCTACACCTTC. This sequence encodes CASSPQGNYGYTF.